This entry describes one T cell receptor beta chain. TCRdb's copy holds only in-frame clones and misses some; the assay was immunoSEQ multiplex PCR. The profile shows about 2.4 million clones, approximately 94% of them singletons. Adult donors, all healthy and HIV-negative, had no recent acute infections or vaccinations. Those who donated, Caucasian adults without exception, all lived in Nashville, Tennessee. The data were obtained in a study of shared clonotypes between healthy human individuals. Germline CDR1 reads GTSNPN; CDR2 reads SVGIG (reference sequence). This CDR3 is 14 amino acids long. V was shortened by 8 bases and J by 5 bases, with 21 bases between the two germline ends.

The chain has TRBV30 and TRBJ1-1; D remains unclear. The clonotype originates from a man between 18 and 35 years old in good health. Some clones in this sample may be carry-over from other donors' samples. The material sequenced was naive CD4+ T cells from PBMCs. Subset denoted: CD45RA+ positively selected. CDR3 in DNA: TGTGCCGGGAAGGGCAGTCCGCCGAGAACTGAAGCTTTCTTT. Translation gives CAGKGSPPRTEAFF.